A single sample is the source of the 11 T cell receptor beta chains below, sequenced in a study of neurological immune-mediated disorders. One entry per CDR3 protein, called by TCRdb with MiXCR from the 5' RACE reads. The profile shows approximately 46,000 distinct CDR3 sequences, more than 8.5% of them singletons. Stated time point: longitudinal time-point 1 (baseline). The sample taken for sequencing was PBMCs. These receptors all come from a woman in her thirties or forties in good health.

This clonotype was observed many times. The chain links TRBV7-2 to TRBJ2-7, with D maybe TRBD1 (5 bases). Germline V gene data show CDR1 as SGHTA and CDR2 as FQGNSA. The V and J ends lost 4 bases and 3 bases respectively, with 13 bases between them. This CDR3 is built from 14 residues. CDR3 region: CASSSRGSGYEQYF. Written as DNA, the CDR3 is TGTGCCAGCAGCTCAAGGGGCTCGGGCTACGAGCAGTACTTC.

This clonotype was counted ten times or more. V gene TRBV6-6 combines with J gene TRBJ2-7; 8 bases fit TRBD1. The J segment lost 6 bases and the V segment lost 5 bases, leaving 9 bases of the junction unmatched. The CDR3 consists of 14 residues. Germline CDR1 is MNHNY and CDR2 is SVGAGI (reference sequence). The CDR3 DNA follows: TGTGCCAGCAGTCTAAGGACAGGGATAAGCGAGCAGTACTTC. This gives the protein CASSLRTGISEQYF.

This clonotype was found once. This chain joins TRBV6-5 and TRBJ2-3, with 7 bases that match TRBD2. Germline CDR1 reads MNHEY; CDR2 reads SVGAGI. The length of the CDR3 is 13 residues. CDR3: CASGAYNADTQYF. The DNA of the CDR3 is TGTGCGAGCGGGGCCTACAACGCGGATACGCAGTATTTT.

This clonotype showed up many times. The rearrangement uses TRBV7-9 and TRBJ1-2; 7 bases agree with TRBD1. Germline CDR1 reads SEHNR; CDR2 reads FQNEAQ (reference sequence). V was clipped by 1 base and J by 3 bases; unmatched bases: 5. This CDR3 has 15 residues. CDR3 nucleotides: TGTGCCAGCAGCTTAGGGGACAGTTTGTACTATGGCTACACCTTC. It specifies CASSLGDSLYYGYTF.

This clonotype came up many times. The chain uses TRBV15 and TRBJ1-1; no reliable D call. Germline CDR1 and CDR2: LNHNV and YYDKDF (reference sequence). The CDR3 runs to 15 residues. V was shortened by 0 bases and J by 6 bases, with 14 bases between the two germline ends. The CDR3 spells CATSRDISVGAEAFF. In DNA, the CDR3 is TGTGCCACCAGCAGAGATATCTCGGTCGGGGCTGAAGCTTTCTTT.

The chain recombines TRBV25-1 with TRBJ1-1; D is undetermined. This CDR3 region has 14 residues. Germline assignment: CDR1 MGHDK and CDR2 SYGVNS. V lost 5 bases, J lost 4 bases, and 14 bases lay in between. The CDR3, as DNA: TGTGCCAGCAGTCTGGATGGAGACTTCACTGAAGCTTTCTTT. As protein: CASSLDGDFTEAFF.

The table lists this clonotype with many counts. This chain joins TRBV4-1 and TRBJ1-1; the D is unclear. The CDR3 loop spans 13 amino acids. Germline V lookup: CDR1 MGHRA, CDR2 YSYEKL. The V and J ends lost 1 base and 1 base respectively, with 4 bases between them. CDR3 nucleotide sequence: TGCGCCAGCAGCCAAGTAGCGAACACTGAAGCTTTCTTT. Translation gives CASSQVANTEAFF.

This clonotype was detected ten times or more. The rearrangement joins TRBV4-3 to TRBJ2-7; TRBD2 agrees at 9 bases. Unmatched junction bases numbered 8, after V lost 0 bases and J lost 5 bases. Germline CDR1 and CDR2: LGHNA and YSLEER. There are 16 residues in the CDR3. CDR3 protein: CASSQDRTSGFHEQYF. The CDR3 DNA follows: TGCGCCAGCAGCCAAGATCGAACTAGCGGGTTCCACGAGCAGTACTTC.

On this clonotype: A much larger clone differs from this one at a single base, so this may be a read error. The chain links TRBV6-6 to TRBJ2-7; the D is unclear. CDR1 and CDR2 (germline): MNHNY, SVGAGI (reference sequence). This CDR3 contains 11 residues. Between the trimmed V and J ends, which lost 5 bases and 5 bases, there was a span of 7 bases. CDR3 protein: CASSTKDEQYF. The CDR3 DNA is TGTGCCAGCAGTACCAAGGACGAGCAGTACTTC.

This clonotype showed up many times. The chain uses TRBV20-1 and TRBJ2-3; 12 bases are a match to TRBD2. Germline V gene lookup returns CDR1 DFQATT and CDR2 SNEGSKA (reference sequence). There are 16 residues in the CDR3. Trimming at V came to 5 bases and at J to 3 bases, leaving 9 bases not matched to a gene. The CDR3 DNA reads as TGCAGTGCTCAACGGGCTAGCGGGGGGGCAACAGATACGCAGTATTTT. Residues: CSAQRASGGATDTQYF.

The table lists this clonotype with many counts. The CDR3 nucleotides are TGTGCCAGCAGTAACAAGGGGCCCAGCTCCTACAATGAGCAGTTCTTC. Residues: CASSNKGPSSYNEQFF. This rearrangement joins TRBV12-3 or TRBV12-4 to TRBJ2-1; maybe TRBD1 (5 bases). Trimming stripped 5 bases from V and 0 bases from J, with 14 bases between. The length of the CDR3 is 16 residues.